Following are 15 T cell receptor beta chains from one sample sequenced in a study of regulatory T cells in long-lasting Graves disease. Time point given: newly diagnosed GD, antithyroid drugs for less than 3 months. PBMCs provided the RNA from which the TCR library was made. Researchers made TCR beta libraries by using iRepertoire HTBI primers and running Arm-PCR on CDR3 regions. TCRdb re-analysed the multiplex PCR reads in MiXCR, keeping a single row per CDR3 protein. The table has 440,000 or so distinct CDR3 sequences, less than 20% seen once. These data also featured in a second study, about T cells in Graves' hyperthyroidism and ophthalmopathy.

Sequenced material: peripheral blood mononuclear cells (PBMCs), taken at new diagnosis, from a patient treated with antithyroid drugs. These receptors were taken from a woman in her 30s with Graves disease.

In DNA form, the CDR3 reads TGCGCCAGCAGCCAAAACCGACTGTCCTACGAGCAGTACTTC. The encoded protein is CASSQNRLSYEQYF. V usage is TRBV4-1 and J usage is TRBJ2-7; D not certain. The CDR3 runs 14 residues. Looked up from germline, CDR1 is MGHRA and CDR2 is YSYEKL. Trimming shortened V by 2 bases and J by 1 base, and 9 bases separated the two germline ends.

This clonotype has a count of ten or more. This rearrangement joins TRBV7-9 to TRBJ1-5; D unclear. CDR3 length: 13 amino acids. V was clipped by 1 base and J by 6 bases, with 7 bases between them. Germline values: CDR1 SEHNR, CDR2 FQNEAQ (reference sequence). CDR3: CASSLDVRQPQHF. CDR3 nucleotides: TGTGCCAGCAGCTTAGACGTCCGTCAGCCCCAGCATTTT.

This clonotype has at least ten counts. This chain links TRBV29-1 with TRBJ2-1, with a tentative D call TRBD2 (6 bases). Trimming left V 4 bases short and J 3 bases short, with 10 bases between. The CDR3 has 13 residues. CDR1 is SQVTM and CDR2 is ANQGSEA in the germline V gene. CDR3 DNA: TGCAGCGTTGGGAGTAGCGGCTACAATGAGCAGTTCTTC. Protein sequence: CSVGSSGYNEQFF.

This chain joins TRBV20-1 and TRBJ1-1, with TRBD1 as a possible D gene (5 bases). The length of the CDR3 is 15 residues. In germline, CDR1 is DFQATT, CDR2 SNEGSKA (reference sequence). Trimming left V 0 bases short and J 0 bases short, with 11 bases between. In nucleotides, the CDR3 is TGCAGTGCTAGAGATCCTACGGGGGTGAACACTGAAGCTTTCTTT. Translation gives CSARDPTGVNTEAFF.

The V call is TRBV7-9, the J call TRBJ2-1; maybe TRBD2 (6 bases). The CDR3 spans 15 residues. Trimming removed 4 bases from V and 0 bases from J, with 10 bases in between. Per the germline V gene, CDR1 is SEHNR and CDR2 is FQNEAQ (reference sequence). CDR3 nucleotide sequence: TGTGCCAGCAGCTCGGGAGTGTACTCCTACAATGAGCAGTTCTTC. Encoded protein: CASSSGVYSYNEQFF. The entire variable domain, with the rest obtained from reference TRBV7-9 and TRBJ2-1, is as follows: DTGVSQNPRHKITKRGQNVTFRCDPISEHNRLYWYRQTLGQGPEFLTYFQNEAQLEKSRLLSDRFSAERPKGSFSTLEIQRTEQGDSAMYLCASSSGVYSYNEQFFGPGTRLTVL.

V usage is TRBV5-5 and J usage is TRBJ1-1, with unresolved D. CDR3 length: 13 residues. CDR1 and CDR2 from the germline V gene are SGHKS and YYEKEE (reference sequence). V shed 3 bases and J shed 4 bases, with 10 bases lying between them. This CDR3 reads CASSSFSGTEAFF. CDR3 coding DNA: TGTGCCAGCAGCTCATTCTCGGGCACTGAAGCTTTCTTT.

The genes are TRBV25-1 and TRBJ2-1; a possible D gene is TRBD2 (5 bases). V was trimmed by 6 bases and J by 4 bases, leaving 10 bases between them. The V gene's germline CDR1 is MGHDK and CDR2 SYGVNS. The length of the CDR3 is 13 residues. CDR3 sequence reads: CASRESGYNEQFF. The CDR3 DNA is TGTGCCAGCAGAGAAAGCGGTTACAATGAGCAGTTCTTC.

This clonotype showed up many times. The chain couples TRBV20-1 to TRBJ2-7; D unclear. The V end was cut by 5 bases, the J end by 3 bases, with 14 bases between. The CDR3 contains 13 residues. Germline V gives CDR1 DFQATT, CDR2 SNEGSKA (reference sequence). CDR3 residues: CSAPSPPYYEQYF. The CDR3 region has the DNA TGCAGTGCTCCATCCCCCCCTTACTACGAGCAGTACTTC.

This clonotype has more than one count but fewer than ten. The chain is built from TRBV19 and TRBJ2-1, with D possibly TRBD2 on 5 matching bases. Germline CDR1 and CDR2: LNHDA and SQIVND (reference sequence). With 1 base removed from V and 3 bases from J, the gap between germline ends came to 10 bases. The CDR3 length is 15 residues. The CDR3 protein is CASSIAGTFYNEQFF. The CDR3 nucleotides are TGTGCCAGTAGTATAGCGGGAACCTTCTACAATGAGCAGTTCTTC.

Ten or more counts support this clonotype. The rearrangement links TRBV27 to TRBJ1-5, with 7 bases identical to TRBD1. V was pared by 6 bases and J by 7 bases, with 6 bases of the junction left unmatched. CDR1 MNHEY and CDR2 SMNVEV come from the germline V gene (reference sequence). The CDR3 is 13 amino acids. Here the CDR3 reads CASRQGWRQPQHF. The CDR3 DNA sequence: TGTGCCAGCAGACAGGGGTGGCGACAGCCCCAGCATTTT.

A remark on this clonotype: Just one base apart from a much larger clone, this may be a read error. The genes are TRBV6-2 or TRBV6-3 and TRBJ2-7; D possibly uses TRBD1 or TRBD2 (6 bases each). Germline V lookup: CDR1 MNHEY, CDR2 SVGEGT. Between the trimmed V and J ends, which lost 2 bases and 0 bases, there was a span of 20 bases. This CDR3 contains 18 residues. In DNA form, the CDR3 reads TGTGCCAGCAGTTACGGGACTGGAAGGCAGGGGTTCTCCTACGAGCAGTACTTC. Its protein is CASSYGTGRQGFSYEQYF.

This clonotype was detected only a few times. The germline gene is not matched at one end of the junction; a read error may be the cause. This chain joins TRBV7-2 and TRBJ1-4; D is ambiguous. Germline V gene data show CDR1 as SGHTA and CDR2 as FQGNSA. The CDR3 spans 15 residues. The CDR3: CASSQDGYRHEKLFF. The CDR3 bases are TGCGCCAGCAGCCAGGACGGTTATAGGCATGAAAAACTGTTTTTT.

This clonotype turned up a few times. The chain carries TRBV29-1 and TRBJ1-4; 9 bases are shared with TRBD1. The CDR3 consists of 15 residues. J was trimmed by 5 bases and V by 0 bases; bases with no gene match: 4. CDR1 and CDR2 (germline): SQVTM, ANQGSEA. The CDR3 DNA reads TGCAGCGTTGAAGAAACGGGGACAGGGAATGAAAAACTGTTTTTT. Its translation: CSVEETGTGNEKLFF.

This clonotype was counted many times. V is TRBV7-2 and J is TRBJ2-6; no clear D. CDR3 length: 13 amino acids. Germline CDR1 and CDR2: SGHTA and FQGNSA. The V and J ends lost 7 bases and 6 bases respectively, with 10 bases between them. This CDR3 reads CASTSTSANVLTF. CDR3 coding DNA: TGTGCCAGCACCTCGACATCGGCCAACGTCCTGACTTTC.

This clonotype has a count of ten or more. The CDR3 bases are TGTGCCAGCAAATTCGGGGAGACCCAGTACTTC. It yields the protein CASKFGETQYF. The chain links TRBV12-3 or TRBV12-4 to TRBJ2-5; D is unclear. The ends were cut back, 7 bases at V and 5 bases at J, with 8 bases in the middle. The CDR3 is made up of 11 amino acids.